The sample holds one count of the clone carrying this T cell receptor beta chain. Its antigen is not identified. Each patient with chemo-refractory metastatic non-small-cell lung cancer was treated with focal radiation plus CTLA-4 blockade using ipilimumab. The data were obtained in a study of radiotherapy plus CTLA-4 blockade in lung cancer. Across the whole study: Among patients, under 20% showed objective responses, and approximately 30% had disease control. The study's findings and limits: Best predicting response, reportedly, were early blood T cell clone dynamics, with interferon-beta. TCR clones of tumor origin grew in blood after radiotherapy plus ipilimumab.

Per germline, CDR1 SGHRS and CDR2 YFSETQ. The ends were cut back, 3 bases at V and 0 bases at J, with 6 bases in the middle. This CDR3 is 14 amino acids long. Assay: immunoSEQ multiplex PCR; the TCRdb copy retains only in-frame clones and omits some. The sample gives tens of thousands of clones, almost 85% of which show up once; around 4.9% is in the top ten. The rearrangement uses TRBV5-1 and TRBJ2-2; possibly TRBD2 for D (5 bases). The receptor comes from a human donor with non-small cell lung cancer whose response to radiotherapy plus ipilimumab could not be evaluated. Sequenced material: peripheral blood, taken from a patient treated with radiotherapy plus ipilimumab. The CDR3 is CASSSGTNTGELFF. In DNA form, the CDR3 reads TGCGCCAGCAGCTCCGGGACGAACACCGGGGAGCTGTTTTTT.